Shown below are 21 T cell receptor beta chains from a single sample sequenced in a study of radiotherapy plus CTLA-4 blockade in lung cancer. The data were produced by immunoSEQ multiplex PCR, yet TCRdb's version contains in-frame clones alone and is incomplete. The data hold about 97,000 clones, with 65% to 85% observed a single time. This specimen consisted of peripheral blood, obtained from a patient treated with radiotherapy plus ipilimumab. These TCRs come from a human donor with non-small cell lung cancer who had a partial response to radiotherapy plus ipilimumab. Some clones in this sample may be carry-over from other donors' samples.

This clone occurred once. This chain joins TRBV7-3 and TRBJ2-1, with D possibly matching TRBD2 (5 bases). The germline V gene has CDR1 SGHTA and CDR2 FQGTGA. Trimming left V 4 bases short and J 7 bases short, with 17 bases between. CDR3 length: 15 amino acids. This CDR3 is CASSSTDLAGNEQFF. CDR3 DNA: TGTGCCAGCAGCTCCACGGACTTAGCTGGTAATGAGCAGTTCTTC.

J is TRBJ2-5 and V is TRBV7-9; 7 bases agree with TRBD2. CDR3 length: 15 residues. Trimming removed 5 bases from V and 3 bases from J; junction bases left unmatched: 9. The germline V gene encodes CDR1 SEHNR and CDR2 FQNEAQ (reference sequence). Here the CDR3 DNA reads TGTGCCAGCAGCCCCCGGGGGGACGAAGAAGAGACCCAGTACTTC. Translating gives CASSPRGDEEETQYF.

This clone was seen a handful of times. The genes are TRBV11-2 and TRBJ1-2; possible D gene TRBD1, 6 bases. Germline CDR1 is SGHAT and CDR2 is FQNNGV. V lost 0 bases, J lost 8 bases, and 13 bases lay in between. The CDR3 spans 14 residues. The CDR3 protein is CASSLELGQTGYTF. The DNA of the CDR3 is TGTGCCAGCAGCTTAGAGTTGGGACAAACAGGCTACACCTTC.

V is TRBV7-2 and J is TRBJ1-1; D not resolved. This CDR3 is built from 15 residues. The germline V gene encodes CDR1 SGHTA and CDR2 FQGNSA. V lost 1 base to trimming and J lost 0 bases, with 9 bases between them. Here the CDR3 reads CASSLDGRLNTEAFF. In DNA, the CDR3 is TGTGCCAGCAGCTTAGATGGCAGGTTGAACACTGAAGCTTTCTTT.

The chain has TRBV28 and TRBJ1-5, with TRBD1 matching 9 bases. The CDR3 sequence is 14 residues long. Unmatched junction bases numbered 10, after V lost 2 bases and J lost 14 bases. Germline CDR1 MDHEN, CDR2 SYDVKM. The CDR3 sequence is CASSLPAGTGFKHF. The CDR3 DNA is TGTGCCAGCAGTTTACCTGCCGGGACAGGGTTTAAGCATTTT.

For the CDR3, the DNA is TGTGCCAGCAGTTTAGCGGGAGGGGCCGCTTACTTC. Translation gives CASSLAGGAAYF. This chain joins TRBV27 and TRBJ2-4, with 9 bases identical to TRBD2. With 2 bases clipped from V and 16 bases from J, the junction kept 6 bases outside the gene matches. This CDR3 is built from 12 residues. CDR1 MNHEY and CDR2 SMNVEV come from the germline V gene (reference sequence).

This sequence joins TRBV10-1 and TRBJ2-3; TRBD2 aligns across 7 bases. The CDR3 length is 14 residues. Germline CDR1 WNHNN, CDR2 SYGVQD (reference sequence). V was pared by 5 bases and J by 3 bases, with 5 bases of the junction left unmatched. The DNA for the CDR3 is TGCGCCAGCAGTAGGGCTAGCGGAACAGATACGCAGTATTTT. Translated, it gives CASSRASGTDTQYF.

The chain is built from TRBV6-1 and TRBJ1-1; TRBD1 matches 8 bases. Losses at the gene ends were 5 bases for V and 0 bases for J; bases not matched to a gene: 5. The CDR3 covers 15 residues. Germline assignment: CDR1 MNHNS and CDR2 SASEGT. The CDR3 region has the DNA TGTGCCAGCAGTAAAGGACAGGGCATGAACACTGAAGCTTTCTTT. It translates to CASSKGQGMNTEAFF.

The chain carries TRBV2 and TRBJ2-5; D gene uncertain. In germline, CDR1 is SNHLY, CDR2 FYNNEI. The CDR3 consists of 11 residues. V lost 6 bases and J lost 2, with 4 bases in between. CDR3 sequence reads: CASSQQETQYF. CDR3 DNA sequence: TGTGCCAGCAGCCAACAAGAGACCCAGTACTTC.

DNA for the CDR3: TGTGCCAGCAGCTCACGGGACTACTCTTACGGGAATGAGCAGTTCTTC. This codes for CASSSRDYSYGNEQFF. The chain couples TRBV7-6 to TRBJ2-1; 7 positions match TRBD2. The CDR3 totals 16 residues. The V and J ends lost 4 bases and 7 bases, in that order; junction bases with no gene match: 13. Germline CDR1 is SGHVS and CDR2 is FNYEAQ.

The table lists this clone with a few counts. The chain combines TRBV18 with TRBJ1-3, with 8 bases lining up with TRBD1. CDR1 and CDR2 from the germline V gene are KGHSH and LQKENI. The J segment lost 4 bases and the V segment lost 1 base, leaving 3 bases of the junction unmatched. This CDR3 spans 15 amino acids. The CDR3 here is CASSPQGTGGNTIYF. The CDR3 coding sequence is TGTGCCAGCTCACCACAAGGGACAGGAGGAAACACCATATATTTT.

This chain joins TRBV7-6 and TRBJ2-3, with 8 bases matching TRBD2. The CDR3 runs 15 residues. Germline V gives CDR1 SGHVS, CDR2 FNYEAQ. V trimming: 3 bases; J trimming: 2 bases; junction bases outside the gene matches: 4. CDR3 DNA: TGTGCCAGCAGCTTTAGCGGGGTTAACACAGATACGCAGTATTTT. It encodes CASSFSGVNTDTQYF.

This clone was observed once. This chain uses TRBV18 with TRBJ2-5; D possibly corresponds to TRBD1 (5 bases). The J call could be wrong; TRBJ2-7 is a better fit for the DNA end. The CDR3 contains 12 residues. From germline, CDR1 is KGHSH and CDR2 LQKENI. The CDR3 sequence is CASSDSSYEQYF. The CDR3 DNA follows: TGTGCCAGCTCAGACAGCTCCTACGAGCAGTACTTC.

The chain is built from TRBV7-9 and TRBJ2-5, with unresolved D. V lost 5 bases, J lost 1 base, and 8 bases lay in between. From germline, CDR1 is SEHNR and CDR2 FQNEAQ (reference sequence). The CDR3 spans 13 residues. The CDR3 nucleotides are TGTGCCAGCAGCCACGGTCCCCAAGAGACCCAGTACTTC. Translated, it gives CASSHGPQETQYF.

The CDR3 DNA reads TGTGCCAGCAGTGACACCAGGGGGTTAGGCTACAATGAGCAGTTCTTC. Encoded protein: CASSDTRGLGYNEQFF. The V call is TRBV6-1, the J call TRBJ2-1; the match to TRBD1 covers 7 bases. V trimming: 3 bases; J trimming: 3 bases; junction bases outside the gene matches: 8. The germline V gene encodes CDR1 MNHNS and CDR2 SASEGT. This CDR3 region has 16 residues.

The chain uses TRBV28 and TRBJ2-7; weak D call: TRBD2 (5 bases). Deletions cut 3 bases from V and 5 bases from J, with 11 bases between. Germline lookup yields CDR1 MDHEN and CDR2 SYDVKM. The CDR3 covers 13 residues. The chain's CDR3 is CASSLRESNEQYF. The DNA for the CDR3 is TGTGCCAGCAGTTTGAGGGAATCCAACGAGCAGTACTTC.

This chain links TRBV25-1 with TRBJ1-1, with D unclear. In germline, CDR1 is MGHDK, CDR2 SYGVNS. The CDR3 length is 13 residues. With 5 bases removed from V and 2 bases from J, the gap between germline ends came to 9 bases. CDR3 loop: CASSLAFNTEAFF. The CDR3 nucleotides are TGTGCCAGCAGTTTGGCATTCAACACTGAAGCTTTCTTT.

The chain employs TRBV2 and TRBJ1-2; TRBD1 is a possible D gene (6 bases). CDR1 is SNHLY and CDR2 is FYNNEI in the germline V gene. Between the trimmed V and J ends, which lost 2 bases and 2 bases, there was a span of 6 bases. The CDR3 is made up of 13 amino acids. The CDR3 DNA follows: TGTGCCAGCAGTGAACAGGGGAACTATGGCTACACCTTC. As protein: CASSEQGNYGYTF.

The CDR3 is CASTSDRTGYYGYTF. The CDR3 DNA reads as TGTGCCAGCACTAGTGACCGGACAGGGTACTATGGCTACACCTTC. The chain uses TRBV7-7 and TRBJ1-2, with 8 bases identical to TRBD1. Germline values: CDR1 SSHAT, CDR2 FNYEAQ (reference sequence). V trimming: 7 bases; J trimming: 3 bases; junction bases outside the gene matches: 10. CDR3 size: 15 residues. Based on the CDR3 plus reference TRBV7-7 and TRBJ1-2, the full variable domain is GAGVSQSPRYKVTKRGQDVTLRCDPISSHATLYWYQQALGQGPEFLTYFNYEAQPDKSGLPSDRFSAERPEGSISTLTIQRTEQRDSAMYRCASTSDRTGYYGYTFGSGTRLTVV.

The chain couples TRBV19 to TRBJ2-3, with 8 bases lining up with TRBD1. J was trimmed by 2 bases and V by 5 bases; bases with no gene match: 3. In germline, CDR1 is LNHDA, CDR2 SQIVND (reference sequence). The CDR3 sequence is 14 residues long. The CDR3 coding sequence is TGTGCCAGTAGTCAGGGGGCTTACACAGATACGCAGTATTTT. Protein product: CASSQGAYTDTQYF.

The chain carries TRBV27 and TRBJ2-7; possibly TRBD2 for D (5 bases). The germline V and J ends were trimmed by 5 bases and 0 bases, with 8 bases remaining between them. The CDR3 has 13 amino acids. Looked up from germline, CDR1 is MNHEY and CDR2 is SMNVEV (reference sequence). The CDR3: CASSRGFSYEQYF. CDR3 in DNA: TGTGCCAGCAGTCGCGGGTTCTCCTACGAGCAGTACTTC.